A single sample is the source of the 4 T cell receptor beta chains below, sequenced in a study of shared clonotypes between healthy human individuals (dated by TCRdb to 2018 to 2020). Receptor amplification or capture employed the immunoSEQ multiplex PCR assay. TCRdb provides this immuneACCESS table in a form limited to in-frame rearrangements. Some clones are lacking; in checked studies, under half of them reflect an unresolved V gene, and why the rest are absent is not known. The sample has a few million clones on record, 80% to 95% of them singletons. Over 1.5% of the sample is in the top ten clones. CD8 naive samples were obtained by positive selection for CCR7 among CD45RO-negative cells, yielding a CD45RA+CCR7+ population from which TemRA cells were excluded. The material sequenced was naive CD8+ T cells from PBMCs. This specimen's cell subset or site label, per the study, means: CD45RA+CCR7+. These receptors originate from a man between 18 and 35 years old in good health. Some clones in this sample may be carry-over from other donors' samples.

The V call is TRBV5-8, the J call TRBJ2-3, with TRBD1 matching over 7 bases. With V trimmed by 4 bases and J by 1 base, 3 bases remained unmatched. This CDR3 region has 14 residues. From germline, CDR1 is SGHTS and CDR2 YDEGEE. The CDR3: CASSPGTGTDTQYF. The CDR3 nucleotides are TGTGCCAGCAGCCCGGGGACAGGCACAGATACGCAGTATTTT. Full variable domain (outside the CDR3, taken from reference TRBV5-8 and TRBJ2-3): EAGVTQSPTHLIKTRGQQATLRCSPISGHTSVYWYQQALGLGLQFLLWYDEGEERNRGNFPPRFSGRQFPNYSSELNVNALELEDSALYLCASSPGTGTDTQYFGPGTRLTVL.

V is TRBV6-6 and J is TRBJ1-2, with D unresolved. Trimming pared 0 bases from V and 5 bases from J, leaving 13 bases between. Germline V CDR1 and CDR2: MNHNY, SVGAGI (reference sequence). This CDR3 region has 15 residues. The CDR3 sequence is CASSYSSYVVYGYTF. CDR3 coding DNA: TGTGCCAGCAGTTACTCCTCATATGTCGTATATGGCTACACCTTC.

The rearrangement uses TRBV5-4 and TRBJ2-2; 8 bases line up with TRBD2. CDR1 and CDR2 (germline): SGHNT, YYREEE (reference sequence). V gave up 5 bases and J gave up 7 bases; unmatched junction bases: 10. CDR3 length equals 15 residues. The CDR3 protein is CASSGTGGPGGELFF. The CDR3 DNA follows: TGTGCCAGCAGTGGGACGGGAGGGCCGGGCGGGGAGCTGTTTTTT.

This clone appeared a single time. The rearrangement links TRBV28 to TRBJ1-5; 10 bases are a match to TRBD1. The ends lost 8 bases at V and 2 bases at J; junction bases unmatched: 12. The CDR3 has 17 amino acids. The germline gives CDR1 MDHEN, CDR2 SYDVKM. CDR3 coding DNA: TGTGCCAGCTGGGGTCGACAGGGGGCTTCGGGCAATCAGCCCCAGCATTTT. Its protein product is CASWGRQGASGNQPQHF. Supplemented by reference TRBV28 and TRBJ1-5, the full variable domain reads DVKVTQSSRYLVKRTGEKVFLECVQDMDHENMFWYRQDPGLGLRLIYFSYDVKMKEKGDIPEGYSVSREKKERFSLILESASTNQTSMYLCASWGRQGASGNQPQHFGDGTRLSIL.